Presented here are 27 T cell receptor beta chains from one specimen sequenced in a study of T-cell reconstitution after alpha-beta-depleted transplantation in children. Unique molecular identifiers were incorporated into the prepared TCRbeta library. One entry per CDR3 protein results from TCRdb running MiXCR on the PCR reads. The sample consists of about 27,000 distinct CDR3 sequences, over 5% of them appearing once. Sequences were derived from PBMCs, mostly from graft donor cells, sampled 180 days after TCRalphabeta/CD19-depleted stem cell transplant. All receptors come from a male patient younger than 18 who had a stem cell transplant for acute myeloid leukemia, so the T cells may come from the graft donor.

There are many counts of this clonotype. The CDR3 loop reads CATRGTEAFF. CDR3 nucleotide sequence: TGTGCCACCAGGGGCACTGAAGCTTTCTTT. V usage is TRBV28 and J usage is TRBJ1-1, with a tentative D call TRBD1 (6 bases). The V gene lost 10 bases and the J gene lost 4 bases, with 7 bases spanning the gap. The CDR3 has 10 residues. Germline CDR1 is MDHEN and CDR2 is SYDVKM.

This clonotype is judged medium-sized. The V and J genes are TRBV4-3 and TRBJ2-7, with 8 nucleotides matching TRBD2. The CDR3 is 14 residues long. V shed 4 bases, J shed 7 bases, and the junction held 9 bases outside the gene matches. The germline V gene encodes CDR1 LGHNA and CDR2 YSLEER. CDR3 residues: CASSRGLGAEEQYF. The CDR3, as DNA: TGCGCCAGCAGCCGGGGACTAGGGGCCGAGGAGCAGTACTTC.

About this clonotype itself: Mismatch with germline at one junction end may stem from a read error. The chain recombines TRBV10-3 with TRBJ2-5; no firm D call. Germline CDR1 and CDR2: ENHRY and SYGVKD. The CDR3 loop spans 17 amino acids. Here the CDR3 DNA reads TGTGCCTTCAGTAGTAGACCGCTAAGCTTAGTCTGGGAGACCCAGTACTTC. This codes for CAFSSRPLSLVWETQYF.

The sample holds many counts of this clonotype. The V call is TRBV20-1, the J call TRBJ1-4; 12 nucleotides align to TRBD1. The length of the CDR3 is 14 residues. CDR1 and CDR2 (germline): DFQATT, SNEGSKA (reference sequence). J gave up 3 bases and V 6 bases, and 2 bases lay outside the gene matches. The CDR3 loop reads CSAGQGAPNEKLFF. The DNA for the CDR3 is TGCAGTGCGGGACAGGGGGCACCTAATGAAAAACTGTTTTTT.

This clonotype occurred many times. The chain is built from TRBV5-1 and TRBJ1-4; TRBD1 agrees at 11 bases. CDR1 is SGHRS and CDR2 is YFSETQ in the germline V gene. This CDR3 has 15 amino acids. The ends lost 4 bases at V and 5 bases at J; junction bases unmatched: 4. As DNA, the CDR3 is TGCGCCAGCAGCCCGGGACAGGGGGAAAATGAAAAACTGTTTTTT. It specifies CASSPGQGENEKLFF.

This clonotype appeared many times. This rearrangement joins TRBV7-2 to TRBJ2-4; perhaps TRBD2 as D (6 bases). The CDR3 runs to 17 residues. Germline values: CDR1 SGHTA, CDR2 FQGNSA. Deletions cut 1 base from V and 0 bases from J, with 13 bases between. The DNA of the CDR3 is TGTGCCAGCAGCTTAGTTTCTAGCGTCTTAGCCAAAAACATTCAGTACTTC. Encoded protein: CASSLVSSVLAKNIQYF.

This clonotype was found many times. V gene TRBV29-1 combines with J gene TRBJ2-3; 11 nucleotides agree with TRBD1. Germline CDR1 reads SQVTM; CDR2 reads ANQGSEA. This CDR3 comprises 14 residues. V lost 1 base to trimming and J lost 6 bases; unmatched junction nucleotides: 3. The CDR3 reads CSVEGTGGVDTQYF. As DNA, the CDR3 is TGCAGCGTTGAAGGGACAGGGGGCGTGGATACGCAGTATTTT.

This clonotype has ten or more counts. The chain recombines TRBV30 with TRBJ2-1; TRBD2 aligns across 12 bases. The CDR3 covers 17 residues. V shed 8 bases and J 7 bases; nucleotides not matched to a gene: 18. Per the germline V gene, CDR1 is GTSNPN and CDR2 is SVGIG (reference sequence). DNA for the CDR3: TGTGCCCGAGATGGAGTATTGACTAGCGGGAGTAGGAATGAGCAGTTCTTC. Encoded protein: CARDGVLTSGSRNEQFF.

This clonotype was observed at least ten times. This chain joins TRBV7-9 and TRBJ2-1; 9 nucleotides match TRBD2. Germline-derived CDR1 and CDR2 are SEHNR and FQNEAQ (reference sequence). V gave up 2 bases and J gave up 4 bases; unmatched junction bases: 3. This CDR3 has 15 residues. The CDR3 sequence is CASSLRLAEYNEQFF. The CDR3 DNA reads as TGTGCCAGCAGCTTAAGACTAGCGGAATACAATGAGCAGTTCTTC.

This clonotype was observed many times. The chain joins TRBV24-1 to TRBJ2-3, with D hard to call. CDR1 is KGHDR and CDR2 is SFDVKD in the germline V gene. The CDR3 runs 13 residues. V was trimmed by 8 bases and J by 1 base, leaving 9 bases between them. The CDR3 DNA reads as TGTGCCACCAATAACGTAGGCACAGATACGCAGTATTTT. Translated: CATNNVGTDTQYF.

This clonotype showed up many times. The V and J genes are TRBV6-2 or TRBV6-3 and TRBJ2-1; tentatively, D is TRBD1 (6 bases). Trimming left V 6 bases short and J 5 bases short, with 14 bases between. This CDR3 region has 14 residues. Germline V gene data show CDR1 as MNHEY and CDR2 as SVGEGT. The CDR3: CASRAIWTDNEQFF. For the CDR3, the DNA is TGTGCCAGCAGGGCGATCTGGACAGACAATGAGCAGTTCTTC.

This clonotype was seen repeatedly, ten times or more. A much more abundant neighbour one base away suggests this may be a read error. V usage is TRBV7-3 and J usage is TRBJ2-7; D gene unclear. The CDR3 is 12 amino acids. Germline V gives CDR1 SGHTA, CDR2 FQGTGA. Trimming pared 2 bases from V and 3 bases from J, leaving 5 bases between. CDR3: CASSLSCYEQYF. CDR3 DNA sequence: TGTGCCAGCAGCTTATCGTGCTACGAGCAGTACTTC.

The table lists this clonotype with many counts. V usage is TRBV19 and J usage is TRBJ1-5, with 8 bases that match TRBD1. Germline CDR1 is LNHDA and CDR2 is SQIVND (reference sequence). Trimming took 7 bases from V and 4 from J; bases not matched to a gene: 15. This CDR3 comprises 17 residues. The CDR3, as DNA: TGTGCCAGTAACCCAGGGCCAGGGGGCGCGACTAATCAGCCCCAGCATTTT. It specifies CASNPGPGGATNQPQHF. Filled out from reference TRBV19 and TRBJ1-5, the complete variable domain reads DGGITQSPKYLFRKEGQNVTLSCEQNLNHDAMYWYRQDPGQGLRLIYYSQIVNDFQKGDIAEGYSVSREKKESFPLTVTSAQKNPTAFYLCASNPGPGGATNQPQHFGDGTRLSIL.

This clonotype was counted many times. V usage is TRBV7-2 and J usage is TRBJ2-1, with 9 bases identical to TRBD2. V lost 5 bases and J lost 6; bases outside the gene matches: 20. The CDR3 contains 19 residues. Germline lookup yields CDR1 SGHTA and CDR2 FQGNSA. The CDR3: CASSRRQGGLASLGNEQFF. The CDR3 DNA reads TGTGCCAGCAGCCGAAGACAGGGCGGACTAGCGAGCCTGGGCAATGAGCAGTTCTTC.

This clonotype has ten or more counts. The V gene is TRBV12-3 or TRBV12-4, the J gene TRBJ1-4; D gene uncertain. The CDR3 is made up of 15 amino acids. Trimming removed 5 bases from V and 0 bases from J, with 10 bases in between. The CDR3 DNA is TGTGCCAGCAGTGAGAACCCAGCAACTAATGAAAAACTGTTTTTT. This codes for CASSENPATNEKLFF.

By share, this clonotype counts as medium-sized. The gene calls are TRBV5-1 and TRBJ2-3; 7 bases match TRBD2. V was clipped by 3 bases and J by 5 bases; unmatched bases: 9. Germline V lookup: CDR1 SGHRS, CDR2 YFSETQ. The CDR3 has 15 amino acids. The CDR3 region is CASSYSGLEVDTQYF. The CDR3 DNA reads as TGCGCCAGCAGCTATAGCGGGCTTGAGGTAGATACGCAGTATTTT.

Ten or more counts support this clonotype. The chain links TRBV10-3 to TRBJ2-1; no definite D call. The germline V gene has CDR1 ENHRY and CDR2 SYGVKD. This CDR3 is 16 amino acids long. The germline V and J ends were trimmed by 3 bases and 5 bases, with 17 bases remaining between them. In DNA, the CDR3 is TGTGCCATCAGTGAATCCAGCCACCTCTACCACAATGAGCAGTTCTTC. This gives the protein CAISESSHLYHNEQFF.

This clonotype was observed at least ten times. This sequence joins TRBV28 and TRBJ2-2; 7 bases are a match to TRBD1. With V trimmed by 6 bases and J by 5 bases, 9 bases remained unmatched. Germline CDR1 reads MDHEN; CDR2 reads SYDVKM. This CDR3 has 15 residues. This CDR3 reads CASRGPGQTTGELFF. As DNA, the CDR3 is TGTGCCAGCAGGGGTCCGGGACAGACGACCGGGGAGCTGTTTTTT.

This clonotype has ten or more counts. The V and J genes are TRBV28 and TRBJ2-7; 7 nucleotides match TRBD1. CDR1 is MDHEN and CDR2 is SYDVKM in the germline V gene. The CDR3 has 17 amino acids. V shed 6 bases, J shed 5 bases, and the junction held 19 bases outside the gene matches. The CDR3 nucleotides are TGTGCCAGCAGCAACTTTCGCCCCTGGACAGGCCGAAACGAGCAGTACGTC. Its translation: CASSNFRPWTGRNEQYV.

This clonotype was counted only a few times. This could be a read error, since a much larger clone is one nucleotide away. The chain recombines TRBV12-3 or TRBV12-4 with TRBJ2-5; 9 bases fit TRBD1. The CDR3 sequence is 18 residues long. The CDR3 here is CTSSLTGGGSPLQETQYF. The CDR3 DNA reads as TGTACCAGCAGTCTTACAGGGGGCGGGTCCCCTCTCCAAGAGACCCAGTACTTC.

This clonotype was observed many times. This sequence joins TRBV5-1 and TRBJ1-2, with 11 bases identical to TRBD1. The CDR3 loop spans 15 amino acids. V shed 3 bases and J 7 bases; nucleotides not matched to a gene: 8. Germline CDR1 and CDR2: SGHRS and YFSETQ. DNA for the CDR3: TGCGCCAGCAGCTCTGGACAGGGGGCATTCCCTGGCTACACCTTC. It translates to CASSSGQGAFPGYTF.

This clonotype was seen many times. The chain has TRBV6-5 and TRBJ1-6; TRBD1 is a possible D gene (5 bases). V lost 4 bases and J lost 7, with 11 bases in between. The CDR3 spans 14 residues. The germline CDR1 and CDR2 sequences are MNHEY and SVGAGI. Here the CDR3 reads CASSFGGRNSPLHF. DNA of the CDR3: TGTGCCAGCAGTTTCGGGGGGAGGAATTCACCCCTCCACTTT.

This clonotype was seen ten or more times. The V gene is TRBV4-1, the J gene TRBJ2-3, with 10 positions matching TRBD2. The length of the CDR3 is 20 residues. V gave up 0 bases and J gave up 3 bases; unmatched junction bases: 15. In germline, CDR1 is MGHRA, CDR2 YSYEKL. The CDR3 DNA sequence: TGCGCCAGCAGCCAAGATCTGTTGGTGAGGCTAGCGGGAGTGACAGATACGCAGTATTTT. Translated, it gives CASSQDLLVRLAGVTDTQYF.

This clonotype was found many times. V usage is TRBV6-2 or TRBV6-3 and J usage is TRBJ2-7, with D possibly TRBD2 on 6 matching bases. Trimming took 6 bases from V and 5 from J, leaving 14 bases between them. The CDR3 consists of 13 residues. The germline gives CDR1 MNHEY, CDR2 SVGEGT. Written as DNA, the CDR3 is TGTGCCAGCAGCCTGGACGGGGGAGACGAGCAGTACTTC. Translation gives CASSLDGGDEQYF.

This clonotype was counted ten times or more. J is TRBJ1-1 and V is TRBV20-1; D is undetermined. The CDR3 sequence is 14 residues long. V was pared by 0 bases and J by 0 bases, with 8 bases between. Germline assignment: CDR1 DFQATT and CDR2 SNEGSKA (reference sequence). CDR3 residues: CSAREREVNTEAFF. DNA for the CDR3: TGCAGTGCTAGAGAAAGGGAAGTGAACACTGAAGCTTTCTTT.

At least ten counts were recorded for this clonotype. DNA of the CDR3: TGCGCCAGCAGCCAAGCGTCGCAGGGGTCGTACGAGCAGTACTTC. Translation gives CASSQASQGSYEQYF. V usage is TRBV4-3 and J usage is TRBJ2-7, with D possibly TRBD1 on 6 matching bases. This CDR3 is built from 15 residues. With 1 base removed from V and 4 bases from J, the gap between germline ends came to 14 bases. The germline CDR1 and CDR2 sequences are LGHNA and YSLEER.

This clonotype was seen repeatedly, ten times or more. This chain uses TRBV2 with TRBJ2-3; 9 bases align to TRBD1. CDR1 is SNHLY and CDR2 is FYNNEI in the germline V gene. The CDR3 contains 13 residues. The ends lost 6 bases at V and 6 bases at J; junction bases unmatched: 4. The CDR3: CASRWDRADTQYF. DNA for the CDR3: TGTGCCAGCAGGTGGGACAGGGCCGATACGCAGTATTTT.